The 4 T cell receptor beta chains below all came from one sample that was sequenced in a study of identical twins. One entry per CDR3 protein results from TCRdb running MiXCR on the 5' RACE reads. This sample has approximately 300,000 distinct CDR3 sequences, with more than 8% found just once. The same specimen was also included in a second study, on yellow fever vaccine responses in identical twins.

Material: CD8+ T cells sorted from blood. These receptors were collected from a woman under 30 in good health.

The chain's CDR3 is CASSLPGPAFTDTQYF. The CDR3 DNA reads TGTGCCAGCAGTTTACCGGGGCCCGCCTTCACAGATACGCAGTATTTT. J is TRBJ2-3 and V is TRBV27; D possibly uses TRBD1 or TRBD2 (5 bases each). The V end was cut by 2 bases, the J end by 2 bases, with 14 bases between. This CDR3 contains 16 residues. Germline assignment: CDR1 MNHEY and CDR2 SMNVEV (reference sequence).

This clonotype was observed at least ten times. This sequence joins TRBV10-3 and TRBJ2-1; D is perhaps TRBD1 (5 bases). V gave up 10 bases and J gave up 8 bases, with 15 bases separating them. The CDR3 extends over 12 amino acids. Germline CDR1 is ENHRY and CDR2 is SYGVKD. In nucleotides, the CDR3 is TGTGCCACGGTAGACAGTAACTATGAGCAGTTCTTC. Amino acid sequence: CATVDSNYEQFF.

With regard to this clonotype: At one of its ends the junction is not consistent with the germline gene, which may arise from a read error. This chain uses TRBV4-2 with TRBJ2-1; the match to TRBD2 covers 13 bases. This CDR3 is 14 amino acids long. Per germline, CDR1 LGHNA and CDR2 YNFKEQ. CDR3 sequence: CASSPGTSGALLSF. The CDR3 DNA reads TGTGCCAGCAGCCCAGGGACTAGCGGGGCCCTTCTTTCCTTC.

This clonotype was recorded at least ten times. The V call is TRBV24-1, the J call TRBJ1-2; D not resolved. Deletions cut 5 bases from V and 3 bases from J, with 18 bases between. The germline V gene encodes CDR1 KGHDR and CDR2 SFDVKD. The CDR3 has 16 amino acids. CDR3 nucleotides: TGTGCCACCAGTGGGGCCGCCGGACTGAACTACTATGGCTACACCTTC. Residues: CATSGAAGLNYYGYTF.